The next 27 T cell receptor beta chains were all read from a single sample in a study of blood T cells in healthy people across ages. For the second PCR, which ran for about 7 to 12 cycles, a sample-barcoded 5' primer and a J-beta primer mix were used. TCRdb itself ran the 5' RACE reads through MiXCR, one entry per CDR3 protein. The table includes roughly 1.4 million distinct CDR3 sequences, approximately 59% detected once. The sequencing input was blood. These receptors all come from a man between 18 and 35 years old in good health.

This rearrangement joins TRBV6-2 or TRBV6-3 to TRBJ1-2; D remains ambiguous. The V gene lost 0 bases and the J gene lost 2 bases, with 10 bases spanning the gap. The length of the CDR3 is 15 residues. Germline V gives CDR1 MNHEY, CDR2 SVGEGT. The CDR3 DNA is TGTGCCAGCAGTTACTCGAGGGAAGCGAACTATGGCTACACCTTC. Its protein is CASSYSREANYGYTF.

V gene TRBV10-2 combines with J gene TRBJ1-1; D unresolved. Germline CDR1 is WSHSY and CDR2 is SAAADI. V lost 6 bases to trimming and J lost 3 bases, with 8 bases between them. CDR3 size: 12 residues. Here the CDR3 DNA reads TGCGCCAGCAGGGAGAGGGACACTGAAGCTTTCTTT. This translates into CASRERDTEAFF.

This chain connects TRBV4-2 to TRBJ2-2, with 8 bases lining up with TRBD1. The V gene's germline CDR1 is LGHNA and CDR2 YNFKEQ. The J segment lost 0 bases and the V segment lost 3 bases, leaving 3 bases of the junction unmatched. The CDR3 extends over 16 amino acids. This CDR3 reads CASSQDRATNTGELFF. CDR3 DNA sequence: TGTGCCAGCAGCCAGGACAGGGCTACGAACACCGGGGAGCTGTTTTTT.

The V call is TRBV29-1, the J call TRBJ1-2, with TRBD1 matching 11 bases. CDR3 size: 14 residues. Per germline, CDR1 SQVTM and CDR2 ANQGSEA. V was clipped by 2 bases and J by 8 bases; unmatched bases: 7. The CDR3 loop reads CSVERDRGSGGYTF. CDR3 nucleotide sequence: TGCAGCGTTGAACGGGACAGGGGGTCTGGCGGCTACACCTTC.

In this sample, this clonotype turned up a few times. J is TRBJ2-3 and V is TRBV3-1; D gene unclear. The germline V and J ends were trimmed by 3 bases and 6 bases, with 7 bases remaining between them. This CDR3 is built from 12 residues. CDR1 is LGHDT and CDR2 is YNNKEL in the germline V gene (reference sequence). Here the CDR3 DNA reads TGTGCCAGCAGCCATGGCCCGGATACGCAGTATTTT. Protein: CASSHGPDTQYF.

The chain recombines TRBV4-3 with TRBJ2-1; maybe TRBD2 (6 bases). This CDR3 is built from 20 residues. The germline CDR1 and CDR2 sequences are LGHNA and YSLEER. Trimming took off 1 base at V and 12 bases at J, with 34 bases between the two ends. The CDR3 sequence is CASSQGGGSSHPDNDCGQFF. The CDR3 nucleotides read TGCGCCAGCAGCCAAGGGGGAGGCTCGTCGCACCCCGACAATGACTGTGGGCAGTTCTTC.

The chain is built from TRBV29-1 and TRBJ1-2, with D hard to call. The CDR3 loop spans 14 amino acids. Germline-derived CDR1 and CDR2 are SQVTM and ANQGSEA. Trimming took off 4 bases at V and 2 bases at J, with 14 bases between the two ends. In nucleotides, the CDR3 is TGCAGCGTTGGGAGAAGGGTGGGGAACTATGGCTACACCTTC. It yields the protein CSVGRRVGNYGYTF.

The table lists this clonotype with many counts. The chain has TRBV6-5 and TRBJ2-7, with 9 bases lining up with TRBD1. Germline CDR1 MNHEY, CDR2 SVGAGI. The ends lost 6 bases at V and 1 base at J; junction bases unmatched: 4. This CDR3 has 14 residues. The CDR3 protein is CASSTGTGSYEQYF. In DNA form, the CDR3 reads TGTGCCAGCAGCACCGGGACAGGGTCCTACGAGCAGTACTTC.

This chain joins TRBV7-2 and TRBJ2-3, with D possibly being TRBD2 (6 bases). The ends were cut back, 4 bases at V and 4 bases at J, with 21 bases in the middle. Germline V gene lookup returns CDR1 SGHTA and CDR2 FQGNSA. The CDR3 loop spans 17 amino acids. CDR3 loop: CASSSAGIALTPDTQYF. The CDR3 DNA sequence: TGTGCCAGCAGCTCCGCGGGGATCGCTTTAACCCCAGATACGCAGTATTTT.

The chain has TRBV2 and TRBJ2-1; D is unresolved. V was cut by 0 bases and J by 8 bases, with 2 bases left in between. The CDR3 consists of 11 residues. Per germline, CDR1 SNHLY and CDR2 FYNNEI. This CDR3 reads CASSEAYEQFF. The CDR3 DNA reads as TGTGCCAGCAGTGAAGCTTATGAGCAGTTCTTC.

The DNA of the CDR3 is TGTGCCAGCAGCTCGGACCAACCCATCCCCGGGGAGCTGTTTTTT. Translation gives CASSSDQPIPGELFF. The chain is built from TRBV7-8 and TRBJ2-2; the D is unclear. The V end lost 4 bases, the J end lost 6 bases, and 15 bases lay between the germline ends. This CDR3 spans 15 amino acids. The germline gives CDR1 SGHVS, CDR2 FQNEAQ. The full variable domain, its missing parts supplied by reference TRBV7-8 and TRBJ2-2, is GAGVSQSPRYKVAKRGQDVALRCDPISGHVSLFWYQQALGQGPEFLTYFQNEAQLDKSGLPSDRFFAERPEGSVSTLKIQRTQQEDSAVYLCASSSDQPIPGELFFGEGSRLTVL.

The rearrangement links TRBV7-9 to TRBJ2-7, with 8 bases matching TRBD2. The ends lost 8 bases at V and 7 bases at J; junction bases unmatched: 19. The germline V gene has CDR1 SEHNR and CDR2 FQNEAQ (reference sequence). This CDR3 is built from 16 residues. This CDR3 is CASGSTSASSYNEQYF. The CDR3 DNA reads as TGTGCCAGCGGATCGACTAGCGCCAGCTCCTACAATGAGCAGTACTTC. Variable domain in full (rest from reference TRBV7-9 and TRBJ2-7): DTGVSQNPRHKITKRGQNVTFRCDPISEHNRLYWYRQTLGQGPEFLTYFQNEAQLEKSRLLSDRFSAERPKGSFSTLEIQRTEQGDSAMYLCASGSTSASSYNEQYFGPGTRLTVT.

The genes are TRBV7-9 and TRBJ2-5; D unclear. Trimming took off 4 bases at V and 5 bases at J, with 20 bases between the two ends. The CDR3 is 16 amino acids. Germline V lookup: CDR1 SEHNR, CDR2 FQNEAQ (reference sequence). The CDR3 sequence: CASSSRSAGQMETQYF. Here the CDR3 DNA reads TGTGCCAGCAGCTCCAGGAGTGCAGGCCAGATGGAGACCCAGTACTTC.

The J gene is TRBJ2-7, the V gene TRBV27; TRBD2 might be the D (6 bases). This CDR3 is 12 amino acids long. From germline, CDR1 is MNHEY and CDR2 SMNVEV (reference sequence). Trimming left V 5 bases short and J 6 bases short, with 11 bases between. The CDR3 DNA sequence: TGTGCCAGCAGTCTTCTCGGGAGCGAGCAGTACTTC. Translation: CASSLLGSEQYF.

This chain joins TRBV2 and TRBJ1-5; D is unclear. Germline loops: CDR1 SNHLY, CDR2 FYNNEI. The CDR3 extends over 13 amino acids. Trimming stripped 3 bases from V and 4 bases from J, with 7 bases between. CDR3 nucleotide sequence: TGTGCCAGCAGTGACAATCGGAATCAGCCCCAGCATTTT. It codes for CASSDNRNQPQHF.

The V and J genes are TRBV5-1 and TRBJ2-3; D gene unclear. Germline assignment: CDR1 SGHRS and CDR2 YFSETQ. Deletions cut 0 bases from V and 5 bases from J, with 13 bases between. The CDR3 length is 15 residues. CDR3 in DNA: TGCGCCAGCAGCTTGGATTCCCCTCCGCGAGATACGCAGTATTTT. This gives the protein CASSLDSPPRDTQYF.

This clonotype was recorded a few times. The rearrangement uses TRBV29-1 and TRBJ2-3; 8 nucleotides align to TRBD2. The ends lost 3 bases at V and 5 bases at J; junction bases unmatched: 7. This CDR3 is 14 amino acids long. Germline V gene data show CDR1 as SQVTM and CDR2 as ANQGSEA. This CDR3 reads CSVDVSGAGDTQYF. The CDR3 nucleotides read TGCAGCGTTGACGTTAGCGGGGCAGGAGATACGCAGTATTTT.

The chain links TRBV6-2 or TRBV6-3 to TRBJ2-1, with 11 bases fitting TRBD2. The CDR3 is 18 residues long. V lost 3 bases to trimming and J lost 2 bases; unmatched junction nucleotides: 9. Looked up from germline, CDR1 is MNHEY and CDR2 is SVGEGT. The CDR3 loop is CASSYPVAGGLTYNEQFF. The CDR3 coding sequence is TGTGCCAGCAGTTATCCCGTAGCGGGGGGGTTAACCTACAATGAGCAGTTCTTC.

The chain employs TRBV20-1 and TRBJ2-5; a weak D match, TRBD2 (6 bases). V lost 3 bases and J 11 bases, leaving 19 bases between the germline ends. Per germline, CDR1 DFQATT and CDR2 SNEGSKA (reference sequence). This CDR3 region has 13 residues. CDR3 bases: TGCAGTGCTAGCGGGAGTCCCCTGGGGGAGCAGTACTTC. Its translation: CSASGSPLGEQYF.

The V call is TRBV27, the J call TRBJ2-3, with 12 positions matching TRBD2. This CDR3 comprises 18 residues. The V segment lost 0 bases and the J segment 2 bases; nucleotides outside the gene matches: 6. Germline assignment: CDR1 MNHEY and CDR2 SMNVEV (reference sequence). The CDR3 region is CASSLSSLAGGYTDTQYF. Here the CDR3 DNA reads TGTGCCAGCAGTTTATCGAGTCTAGCGGGGGGGTACACAGATACGCAGTATTTT.

The DNA for the CDR3 is TGTGCCAGCAGTCCTCGTGGAGCGGGGCCGGGGAACCAAGAGACCCAGTACTTC. Its translation is CASSPRGAGPGNQETQYF. The V call is TRBV6-2 or TRBV6-3, the J call TRBJ2-5, with 7 bases that match TRBD2. In germline, CDR1 is MNHEY, CDR2 SVGEGT. There are 18 residues in the CDR3. V gave up 5 bases and J gave up 0 bases; unmatched junction bases: 15.

The chain recombines TRBV6-1 with TRBJ1-3, with D possibly matching TRBD1 (5 bases). Germline V gene data show CDR1 as MNHNS and CDR2 as SASEGT. V shed 3 bases and J shed 3 bases, with 15 bases lying between them. This CDR3 is built from 16 residues. CDR3 sequence: CASSEGTGLGGNTIYF. CDR3 in DNA: TGTGCCAGCAGTGAGGGGACGGGCCTGGGTGGAAACACCATATATTTT.

Written as DNA, the CDR3 is TGCAGTGCTCGGGGACTAGCGGGGGCCGGGAACTACGAGCAGTACTTC. This sequence encodes CSARGLAGAGNYEQYF. This chain uses TRBV20-1 with TRBJ2-7; 14 nucleotides align to TRBD2. Trimming removed 5 bases from V and 3 bases from J; junction bases left unmatched: 9. Germline V gene lookup returns CDR1 DFQATT and CDR2 SNEGSKA (reference sequence). The CDR3 is made up of 16 amino acids.

The rearrangement joins TRBV4-1 to TRBJ1-2; D possibly corresponds to TRBD1 (6 bases). The CDR3 sequence is 16 residues long. V lost 0 bases to trimming and J lost 5 bases, with 16 bases between them. Germline CDR1 and CDR2: MGHRA and YSYEKL. CDR3 in DNA: TGCGCCAGCAGCCAAGATCCCGGGGGCTATGGATATGGCTACACCTTC. Its protein is CASSQDPGGYGYGYTF.

This clonotype was picked up a small number of times. This CDR3 reads CATSSGGPLIAKNIQYF. As DNA, the CDR3 is TGTGCCACCAGCAGCGGGGGGCCCCTTATAGCCAAAAACATTCAGTACTTC. V usage is TRBV15 and J usage is TRBJ2-4; weak D call: TRBD2 (7 bases). The germline V gene has CDR1 LNHNV and CDR2 YYDKDF (reference sequence). This CDR3 is 17 amino acids long. The V end lost 3 bases, the J end lost 0 bases, and 15 bases lay between the germline ends. Together with reference TRBV15 and TRBJ2-4, the CDR3 gives the full variable domain: DAMVIQNPRYQVTQFGKPVTLSCSQTLNHNVMYWYQQKSSQAPKLLFHYYDKDFNNEADTPDNFQSRRPNTSFCFLDIRSPGLGDTAMYLCATSSGGPLIAKNIQYFGAGTRLSVL.

This sequence joins TRBV15 and TRBJ2-1; D might be TRBD1 (6 bases). Trimming removed 0 bases at V and 7 bases at J, with 16 bases between. Looked up from germline, CDR1 is LNHNV and CDR2 is YYDKDF (reference sequence). This CDR3 region has 16 residues. The CDR3 reads CATSRDFESGANEQFF. The DNA for the CDR3 is TGTGCCACCAGCAGAGATTTTGAGTCAGGGGCGAATGAGCAGTTCTTC.

This clonotype has more than one count but fewer than ten. V usage is TRBV4-2 and J usage is TRBJ2-1; possible D gene TRBD2, 6 bases. The V end lost 5 bases, the J end lost 8 bases, and 31 bases lay between the germline ends. The CDR3 spans 19 residues. Per germline, CDR1 LGHNA and CDR2 YNFKEQ. The CDR3 DNA reads TGTGCCAGCAGCAGAAACACCTATAGGGACTTTTTCCAATGGGATGAGCAGTTCTTC. The encoded protein is CASSRNTYRDFFQWDEQFF.